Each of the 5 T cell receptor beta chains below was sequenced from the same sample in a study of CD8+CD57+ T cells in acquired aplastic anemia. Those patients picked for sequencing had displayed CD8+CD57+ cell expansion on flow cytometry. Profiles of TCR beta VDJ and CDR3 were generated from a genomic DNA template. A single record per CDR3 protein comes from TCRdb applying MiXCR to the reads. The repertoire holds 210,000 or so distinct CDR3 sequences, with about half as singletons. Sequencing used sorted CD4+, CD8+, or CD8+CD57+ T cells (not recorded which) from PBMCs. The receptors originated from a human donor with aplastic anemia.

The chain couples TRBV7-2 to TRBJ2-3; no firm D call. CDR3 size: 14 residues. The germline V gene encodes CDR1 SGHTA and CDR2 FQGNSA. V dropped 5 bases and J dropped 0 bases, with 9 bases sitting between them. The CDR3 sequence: CASSLFLSTDTQYF. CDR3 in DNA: TGTGCCAGCAGCCTTTTCCTGAGCACAGATACGCAGTATTTT.

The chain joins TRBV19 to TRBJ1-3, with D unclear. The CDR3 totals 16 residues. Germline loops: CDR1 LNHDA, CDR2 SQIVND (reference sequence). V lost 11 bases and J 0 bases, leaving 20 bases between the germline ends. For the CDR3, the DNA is TGTGCCTGGGCGAAACAGAGTCCTCTCTCTGGAAACACCATATATTTT. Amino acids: CAWAKQSPLSGNTIYF.

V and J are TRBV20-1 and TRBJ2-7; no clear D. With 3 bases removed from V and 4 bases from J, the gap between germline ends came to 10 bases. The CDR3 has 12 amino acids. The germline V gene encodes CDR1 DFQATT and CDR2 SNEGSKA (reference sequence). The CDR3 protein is CSASRNGYEQYF. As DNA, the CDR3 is TGCAGTGCTAGTAGGAACGGGTACGAGCAGTACTTC.

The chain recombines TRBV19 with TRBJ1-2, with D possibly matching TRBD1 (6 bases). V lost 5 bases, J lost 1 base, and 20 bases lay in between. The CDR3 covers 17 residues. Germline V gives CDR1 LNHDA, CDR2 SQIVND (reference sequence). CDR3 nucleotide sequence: TGTGCCAGTAGTCGCCTCGGAACCGGGACAAATAACTATGGCTACACCTTC. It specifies CASSRLGTGTNNYGYTF. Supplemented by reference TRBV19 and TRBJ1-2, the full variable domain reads DGGITQSPKYLFRKEGQNVTLSCEQNLNHDAMYWYRQDPGQGLRLIYYSQIVNDFQKGDIAEGYSVSREKKESFPLTVTSAQKNPTAFYLCASSRLGTGTNNYGYTFGSGTRLTVV.

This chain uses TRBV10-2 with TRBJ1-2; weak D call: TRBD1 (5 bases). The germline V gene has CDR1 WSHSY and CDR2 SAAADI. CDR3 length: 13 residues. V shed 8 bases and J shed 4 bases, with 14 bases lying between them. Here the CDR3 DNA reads TGCGCCAGCGGGGTAGGGAGGGGCTATGGCTACACCTTC. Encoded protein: CASGVGRGYGYTF.